The next 3 T cell receptor beta chains were all read from a single sample in a study of blood T cells in healthy people across ages. Primed by a sample-barcoded 5' primer and a J-beta primer mix, a second PCR proceeded for roughly 6 to 12 cycles. Each CDR3 protein is one row after TCRdb ran MiXCR on the 5' RACE reads. The table records 1.5 million to 2 million distinct CDR3 sequences, roughly 30% of them present only once. The specimen sequenced was blood. The source is a woman under 40 in good health.

This clonotype was recorded at least ten times. This chain connects TRBV4-1 to TRBJ2-1, with 12 bases fitting TRBD2. CDR3 length equals 16 residues. CDR1 and CDR2 (germline): MGHRA, YSYEKL. Trimming cost V 1 base and J 9 bases; bases outside gene matches: 7. CDR3 sequence reads: CASSQVGLAGIGEQFF. The DNA of the CDR3 is TGCGCCAGCAGCCAAGTAGGACTAGCGGGAATAGGTGAGCAGTTCTTC.

The chain couples TRBV9 to TRBJ2-5; possibly TRBD2 for D (6 bases). This CDR3 has 14 residues. CDR1 and CDR2 (germline): SGDLS, YYNGEE. V lost 2 bases and J 4 bases, leaving 12 bases between the germline ends. As DNA, the CDR3 is TGTGCCAGCAGCGTGGAGGGCGCGGCAGAGACCCAGTACTTC. Translation: CASSVEGAAETQYF.

This clonotype appeared a few times. This chain links TRBV18 with TRBJ2-3; tentatively, D is TRBD2 (5 bases). The germline gives CDR1 KGHSH, CDR2 LQKENI. Trimming shortened V by 0 bases and J by 5 bases, and 15 bases separated the two germline ends. The CDR3 length is 16 residues. The CDR3, as DNA: TGTGCCAGCTCACCACCCGTGGGCGACCGGGGAGATACGCAGTATTTT. Its translation: CASSPPVGDRGDTQYF.